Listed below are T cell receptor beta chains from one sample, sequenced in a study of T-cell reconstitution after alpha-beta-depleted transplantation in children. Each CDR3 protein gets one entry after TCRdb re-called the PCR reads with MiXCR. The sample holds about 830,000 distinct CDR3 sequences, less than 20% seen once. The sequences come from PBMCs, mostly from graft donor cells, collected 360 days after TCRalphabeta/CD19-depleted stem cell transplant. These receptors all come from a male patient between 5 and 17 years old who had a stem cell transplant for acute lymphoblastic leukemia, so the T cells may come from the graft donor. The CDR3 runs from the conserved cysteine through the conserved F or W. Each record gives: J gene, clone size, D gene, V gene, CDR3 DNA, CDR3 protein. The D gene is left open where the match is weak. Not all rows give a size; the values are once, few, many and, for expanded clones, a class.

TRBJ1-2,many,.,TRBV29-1,TGCAGCGTTGAACGCCAGTATGGCTACACCTTC,CSVERQYGYTF
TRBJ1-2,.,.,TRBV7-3,TGTGCCAGCAGCTTATTATCCGGGACAAGATATGGCTACACCTTC,CASSLLSGTRYGYTF
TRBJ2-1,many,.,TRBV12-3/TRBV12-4,TGTGCCAGCAGTCTCCAACCCGGGCCTCAGCAGTTCTTC,CASSLQPGPQQFF
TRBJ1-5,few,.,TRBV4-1,TGCGCCAGCAGCCAAGAAGCCTTATCGCAGCCCCAGCATTTT,CASSQEALSQPQHF
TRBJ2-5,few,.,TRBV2,TGTGCCAGCAGTGCCGGGACGAGAGTTCTGGAGACCCAGTACTTC,CASSAGTRVLETQYF
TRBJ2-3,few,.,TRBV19,TGTGCCAGTAGTCTCAAGCCGGGACTTTTCACAGATACGCAGTATTTT,CASSLKPGLFTDTQYF
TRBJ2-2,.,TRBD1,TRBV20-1,TGCAGTGTTAGTCAAGGACAGGGCGGAACCGGGGAGCTGTTTTTT,CSVSQGQGGTGELFF
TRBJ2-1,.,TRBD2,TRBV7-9,TGTGCCAGCAGCTTAGGACTAGCGGGAGGGCCAGAGCAGTTCTTC,CASSLGLAGGPEQFF
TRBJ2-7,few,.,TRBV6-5,TGTGCCAGCAGTTGGGGTCTGGGGGCCTACGAGCAGTACTTC,CASSWGLGAYEQYF
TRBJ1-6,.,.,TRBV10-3,TGTGCCATCAGTGATGGAGTTAATGGACCCCTCCACTTT,CAISDGVNGPLHF
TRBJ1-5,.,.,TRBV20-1,TGCAGTGCGCAAGAGGGGTCCCTTAGCAATCAGCCCCAGCATTTT,CSAQEGSLSNQPQHF